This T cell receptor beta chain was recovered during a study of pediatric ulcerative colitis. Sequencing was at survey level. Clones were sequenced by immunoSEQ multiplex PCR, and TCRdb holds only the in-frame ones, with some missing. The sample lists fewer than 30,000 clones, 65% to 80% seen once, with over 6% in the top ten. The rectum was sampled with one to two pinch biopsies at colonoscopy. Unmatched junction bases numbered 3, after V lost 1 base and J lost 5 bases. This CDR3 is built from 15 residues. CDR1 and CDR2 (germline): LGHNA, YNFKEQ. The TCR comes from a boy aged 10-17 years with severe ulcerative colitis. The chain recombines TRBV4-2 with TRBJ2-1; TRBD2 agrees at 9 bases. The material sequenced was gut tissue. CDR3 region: CASSQGLADHNEQFF. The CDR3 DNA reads TGTGCCAGCAGCCAAGGACTAGCGGACCACAATGAGCAGTTCTTC.